This TCR beta chain was sequenced during a study of blood T cell repertoires in COVID-19. Study overall: Samples came from the United States, Italy and Spain, spanning acute and convalescent COVID-19.

The protocol was immunoSEQ multiplex PCR, while the TCRdb copy is restricted to in-frame clones and leaves out a portion. The data hold about 270,000 clones, with about nine tenths observed a single time. There are 15 residues in the CDR3. The V segment lost 3 bases and the J segment 4 bases; nucleotides outside the gene matches: 2. Germline loops: CDR1 LNHNV, CDR2 YYDKDF (reference sequence). Sequencing was carried out using PBMCs or T cells enriched from blood (not recorded which). This receptor was identified in a woman in her forties with acute COVID-19. This sequence joins TRBV15 and TRBJ2-1, with 11 positions matching TRBD2. CDR3 nucleotide sequence: TGTGCCACCAGCAGGACTAGCGGGATATACAATGAGCAGTTCTTC. Its translation is CATSRTSGIYNEQFF.